Listed below are T cell receptor beta chains from one sample, sequenced in a study of OX40 agonist ivuxolimab in advanced cancers. Clones were read by immunoSEQ multiplex PCR, and TCRdb kept only the in-frame ones, dropping some. The sample lists 65,000 to 90,000 clones; 82% were seen once. This specimen consisted of CD4+ or CD8+ T cells sorted from blood, obtained in a trial of the OX40 agonist ivuxolimab. The receptors shown here come from an adult with an advanced solid tumor such as melanoma, head and neck, liver or kidney cancer. Each CDR3 is given with its conserved first and last residue. D genes are given only for firm matches. Size tells how often a clone was seen (once, few, many) or the class of an expanded clone, and some rows leave it out.

CDR3 length: 14
J gene: TRBJ1-2
clone size: once
D gene: NA
V gene: TRBV4-2
CDR3 DNA: TGTGCCAGCAGCCAAGTACAGGGTACCGGGGGCTACACCTTC
CDR3 protein: CASSQVQGTGGYTF

CDR3 length: 13
J gene: TRBJ1-5
clone size: NA
D gene: NA
V gene: TRBV6-1
CDR3 DNA: TGTGCCAGCAGTGAAGCGCAGGGTCAGCCCCAGCATTTT
CDR3 protein: CASSEAQGQPQHF

CDR3 length: 15
J gene: TRBJ2-7
clone size: NA
D gene: TRBD1
V gene: TRBV5-1
CDR3 DNA: TGCGCCAGCAGCTTGAAAGGACAGGGTTCCTACGAGCAGTACTTC
CDR3 protein: CASSLKGQGSYEQYF

CDR3 length: 15
J gene: TRBJ2-3
clone size: NA
D gene: NA
V gene: TRBV9
CDR3 DNA: TGTGCCAGCAGCTTACAGGGTTTATTGGCAGATACGCAGTATTTT
CDR3 protein: CASSLQGLLADTQYF

CDR3 length: 14
J gene: TRBJ1-1
clone size: NA
D gene: NA
V gene: TRBV6-5
CDR3 DNA: TGTGCCAGCAGTTACAGCGGGAGAAACACTGAAGCTTTCTTT
CDR3 protein: CASSYSGRNTEAFF

CDR3 length: 16
J gene: TRBJ2-1
clone size: few
D gene: TRBD2
V gene: TRBV5-1
CDR3 DNA: TGCGCCAGCAGCTTACTAGCGGGAGATGGCTACAATGAGCAGTTCTTC
CDR3 protein: CASSLLAGDGYNEQFF

CDR3 length: 15
J gene: TRBJ2-3
clone size: few
D gene: NA
V gene: TRBV5-4
CDR3 DNA: TGTGCCAGCAGCTTGACAAGTCGAAGCACAGATACGCAGTATTTT
CDR3 protein: CASSLTSRSTDTQYF

CDR3 length: 13
J gene: TRBJ2-7
clone size: NA
D gene: TRBD1
V gene: TRBV5-1
CDR3 DNA: TGCGCCAGCAGCCCCGGGACAGCGTACGAGCAGTACTTC
CDR3 protein: CASSPGTAYEQYF

CDR3 length: 13
J gene: TRBJ2-3
clone size: NA
D gene: NA
V gene: TRBV7-3
CDR3 DNA: TGTGCCAGCAGCACCTTTTTAGATGATACGCAGTATTTT
CDR3 protein: CASSTFLDDTQYF

CDR3 length: 16
J gene: TRBJ1-4
clone size: NA
D gene: NA
V gene: TRBV7-9
CDR3 DNA: TGTGCCAGCAGCTCGAGGGGCGGCGGAAATAATGAAAAACTGTTTTTT
CDR3 protein: CASSSRGGGNNEKLFF

CDR3 length: 12
J gene: TRBJ2-1
clone size: NA
D gene: TRBD2
V gene: TRBV5-1
CDR3 DNA: TGCGCCAGCAGCTTTAGCGGGCTGGAGCAGTTCTTC
CDR3 protein: CASSFSGLEQFF

CDR3 length: 15
J gene: TRBJ2-7
clone size: NA
D gene: TRBD1
V gene: TRBV28
CDR3 DNA: TGTGCCAGCAGCGAATCCGGGACAGGGACCTACGAGCAGTACTTC
CDR3 protein: CASSESGTGTYEQYF

CDR3 length: 15
J gene: TRBJ2-1
clone size: NA
D gene: TRBD1
V gene: TRBV7-6
CDR3 DNA: TGTGCCAGCAGCTTGGGGACAGGTTTGTCCAGTGAGCAGTTCTTC
CDR3 protein: CASSLGTGLSSEQFF

CDR3 length: 16
J gene: TRBJ2-1
clone size: once
D gene: TRBD1
V gene: TRBV4-2
CDR3 DNA: TGTGCCAGCAGCCACCCCATCTCAGGGGGAAGGGCTGAGCAGTTCTTC
CDR3 protein: CASSHPISGGRAEQFF

CDR3 length: 14
J gene: TRBJ1-3
clone size: NA
D gene: NA
V gene: TRBV2
CDR3 DNA: TGTGCCAGCAGTGATAATCACTCTGGAAACACCATATATTTT
CDR3 protein: CASSDNHSGNTIYF

CDR3 length: 14
J gene: TRBJ2-7
clone size: NA
D gene: TRBD1
V gene: TRBV2
CDR3 DNA: TGTGCCAGCAGTGAAGGACAGGGGGGATACGAGCAGTACTTC
CDR3 protein: CASSEGQGGYEQYF

CDR3 length: 15
J gene: TRBJ2-1
clone size: few
D gene: TRBD1
V gene: TRBV14
CDR3 DNA: TGTGCCAGCAGCCCCGGGACAGGGGGTGGCAATGAGCAGTTCTTC
CDR3 protein: CASSPGTGGGNEQFF

CDR3 length: 15
J gene: TRBJ1-2
clone size: NA
D gene: NA
V gene: TRBV28
CDR3 DNA: TGTGCCAGCACCCCACGGGCTCGGGCTCTCTATGGCTACACCTTC
CDR3 protein: CASTPRARALYGYTF

CDR3 length: 15
J gene: TRBJ2-2
clone size: NA
D gene: NA
V gene: TRBV5-8
CDR3 DNA: TGTGCCAGCAGCAATGTACAGATGAACACCGGGGAGCTGTTTTTT
CDR3 protein: CASSNVQMNTGELFF

CDR3 length: 14
J gene: TRBJ1-2
clone size: NA
D gene: NA
V gene: TRBV29-1
CDR3 DNA: TGCAGCGTCGGGACACCCGGAACGGACTATGGCTACACCTTC
CDR3 protein: CSVGTPGTDYGYTF